This is a list of T cell receptor beta chains from one sample in a study of shared clonotypes between healthy human individuals. Generated by immunoSEQ multiplex PCR, the TCRdb table keeps only in-frame clones and is missing some. The table records approximately 2,300,000 clones, about 90% of them present only once. Sequenced: naive CD4+ T cells from PBMCs. All receptors derive from a man aged 18 to 35 in good health. Some clones in this sample may be carry-over from other donors' samples. Both conserved end residues are part of each CDR3. A D gene is named only where the DNA matches it firmly. Where a row states a size, it is once, few, many or the class of an expanded clone; other rows omit it.

v_call	cdr3_length	clone_size	j_call	d_call	cdr3_nt	cdr3_aa
TRBV6-1	14	.	TRBJ1-4	TRBD1	TGTGCCAGCAGTGCCGGACAGGGCAACGAAAAACTGTTTTTT	CASSAGQGNEKLFF
TRBV18	15	.	TRBJ2-7	TRBD1	TGTGCCAGCTCGCGGGGACAGGGGTCCTCCTACGAGCAGTACTTC	CASSRGQGSSYEQYF
TRBV19	13	.	TRBJ1-1	.	TGTGCCAGTATAGGCGGGGTAAAGACTGAAGCTTTCTTT	CASIGGVKTEAFF
TRBV7-2	15	.	TRBJ2-3	.	TGTGCCAGCAGCTTAGGGGTTATTCGGACAGATACGCAGTATTTT	CASSLGVIRTDTQYF
TRBV7-8	14	.	TRBJ2-3	.	TGTGCCAGCAGCTTATCCACAGGGCGAGATACGCAGTATTTT	CASSLSTGRDTQYF
TRBV5-4	14	.	TRBJ2-5	TRBD2	TGTGCCAGCAGCTTTCCTAGCGGTGGGGAGACCCAGTACTTC	CASSFPSGGETQYF
TRBV11-2	15	.	TRBJ2-1	.	TGTGCCAGCAGCGTAATGCGTGGGACCTACAATGAGCAGTTCTTC	CASSVMRGTYNEQFF
TRBV7-8	19	.	TRBJ1-5	.	TGTGCCAGCAGCTTAGGAATGACCGCCGTACTTCCGAGCAATCAGCCCCAGCATTTT	CASSLGMTAVLPSNQPQHF
TRBV5-1	15	.	TRBJ1-1	TRBD1	TGCGCCAGCAGCTTGACAGGGGTGGGGAGCACTGAAGCTTTCTTT	CASSLTGVGSTEAFF
TRBV6-5	14	.	TRBJ1-2	.	TGTGCCAGCCGTCCTAGGACCCGGGTGGATGGCTACACCTTC	CASRPRTRVDGYTF
TRBV5-1	15	.	TRBJ2-1	.	TGCGCCAGCAGCTTGGGACCCGCAGGTCTCAATGAGCAGTTCTTC	CASSLGPAGLNEQFF
TRBV5-4	15	.	TRBJ2-1	.	TGTGCCAGCAGCAAACAGGGGGGGTTGGTCGATGAGCAGTTCTTC	CASSKQGGLVDEQFF
TRBV27	16	.	TRBJ2-7	TRBD2	TGTGCCAGCAGTTTATGGCTAGCGGGAGGTCCGTACGAGCAGTACTTC	CASSLWLAGGPYEQYF
TRBV6-6	15	.	TRBJ1-2	.	TGTGCCAGCAGCCCCGGGACGGCGGCTAACTATGGCTACACCTTC	CASSPGTAANYGYTF
TRBV10-3	18	.	TRBJ2-2	TRBD2	TGTGCCACCCGGGAGCAAGCGGGAGGGCTTAGTAACACCGGGGAGCTGTTTTTT	CATREQAGGLSNTGELFF
TRBV5-1	16	.	TRBJ2-6	.	TGCGCCAGCAGCTCGGCAGACCATTCTGGGGCCAACGTCCTGACTTTC	CASSSADHSGANVLTF
TRBV19	15	.	TRBJ2-7	.	TGTGCCAGTAGTATTTTGGGCGGGATAGCCTACGAGCAGTACTTC	CASSILGGIAYEQYF
TRBV12-1	16	few	TRBJ2-2	.	TGTGCCAGCAGCATCTATAGCGGGAGCGGGATCGGGGAGCTGTTTTTT	CASSIYSGSGIGELFF
TRBV7-3	14	.	TRBJ2-1	TRBD2	TGTGCCAGCAGCGTTACTAGCGGGAACGATGAGCAGTTCTTC	CASSVTSGNDEQFF
TRBV7-3	15	.	TRBJ2-7	.	TGTGCCAGCAGCTCGCCAGACAGGATTTCCTACGAGCAGTACTTC	CASSSPDRISYEQYF
TRBV28	13	.	TRBJ2-7	TRBD2	TGTGCCAGCAGTCCGAGCGGGAGACACGAGCAGTACTTC	CASSPSGRHEQYF
TRBV30	14	.	TRBJ1-5	.	TGTGCCTGGAGTGTAGGAGGGTTTGATCAGCCCCAGCATTTT	CAWSVGGFDQPQHF
TRBV7-2	11	.	TRBJ2-5	.	TGTGCCAGCAGCTTATTAGGGACCCAGTACTTC	CASSLLGTQYF
TRBV2	14	.	TRBJ1-1	.	TGTGCCAGCACGAGGGCACAGACCAACACTGAAGCTTTCTTT	CASTRAQTNTEAFF
TRBV5-1	16	once	TRBJ2-3	TRBD2	TGCGCCAGCAGCACCATGGCGGGAGACGTCACAGATACGCAGTATTTT	CASSTMAGDVTDTQYF
TRBV28	17	.	TRBJ2-3	.	TGTGCCAGCAGTATACACCCCAGTAGCGGAAGCACAGATACGCAGTATTTT	CASSIHPSSGSTDTQYF
TRBV14	18	.	TRBJ1-5	TRBD1	TGTGCCAGCAGCCAGGTTAACAGGGGGCGCCCTAGCAATCAGCCCCAGCATTTT	CASSQVNRGRPSNQPQHF
TRBV14	16	.	TRBJ2-1	.	TGTGCCAGCAGCACCCAGACAGATTACTCCTACAATGAGCAGTTCTTC	CASSTQTDYSYNEQFF
TRBV27	13	.	TRBJ1-3	.	TGTGCCAGCAGTTTGAACGGCGGAAACACCATATATTTT	CASSLNGGNTIYF
TRBV28	13	.	TRBJ2-7	TRBD1	TGTGCCAGCAGGACAGGGGGCTGGGACGAGCAGTACTTC	CASRTGGWDEQYF
TRBV28	14	.	TRBJ1-3	.	TGTGCCAGCAGTGGGGGCGACAGGCCGAACACCATATATTTT	CASSGGDRPNTIYF
TRBV7-2	12	.	TRBJ2-4	.	TGTGCCAGCAGCCTATCCGGAAACATTCAGTACTTC	CASSLSGNIQYF
TRBV4-3	15	.	TRBJ1-5	.	TGCGCCAGCAGCCAAGAACACGCTAGCAATCAGCCCCAGCATTTT	CASSQEHASNQPQHF
TRBV5-1	15	once	TRBJ1-4	TRBD1	TGCGCCAGCAGCTTGGAGGGGACAGTTAATGAAAAACTGTTTTTT	CASSLEGTVNEKLFF
TRBV7-7	13	.	TRBJ2-7	.	TGTGCCAGCAGCTTAAAGGAAGGGGGCGAGCAGTACTTC	CASSLKEGGEQYF
TRBV28	18	.	TRBJ1-5	.	TGTGCCAGCAGTTTATATGGCAGCCGCCCCTATAGCAATCAGCCCCAGCATTTT	CASSLYGSRPYSNQPQHF
TRBV15	13	.	TRBJ1-2	.	TGTGCCACCAGCAGAGATATTAGGGATGGCTACACCTTC	CATSRDIRDGYTF
TRBV28	11	.	TRBJ2-1	TRBD1	TGTGCCAGCAGTGGGGACAGGGGCCGGATCTTC	CASSGDRGRIF
TRBV30	14	.	TRBJ1-2	.	TGTGCCTGTCCCGAGGGGGGGTCTATATATGGCTACACCTTC	CACPEGGSIYGYTF
TRBV10-1	16	.	TRBJ2-4	.	TGCGCCAGCACCCCGTTGGGGCAGCTAGCCAAAAACATTCAGTACTTC	CASTPLGQLAKNIQYF